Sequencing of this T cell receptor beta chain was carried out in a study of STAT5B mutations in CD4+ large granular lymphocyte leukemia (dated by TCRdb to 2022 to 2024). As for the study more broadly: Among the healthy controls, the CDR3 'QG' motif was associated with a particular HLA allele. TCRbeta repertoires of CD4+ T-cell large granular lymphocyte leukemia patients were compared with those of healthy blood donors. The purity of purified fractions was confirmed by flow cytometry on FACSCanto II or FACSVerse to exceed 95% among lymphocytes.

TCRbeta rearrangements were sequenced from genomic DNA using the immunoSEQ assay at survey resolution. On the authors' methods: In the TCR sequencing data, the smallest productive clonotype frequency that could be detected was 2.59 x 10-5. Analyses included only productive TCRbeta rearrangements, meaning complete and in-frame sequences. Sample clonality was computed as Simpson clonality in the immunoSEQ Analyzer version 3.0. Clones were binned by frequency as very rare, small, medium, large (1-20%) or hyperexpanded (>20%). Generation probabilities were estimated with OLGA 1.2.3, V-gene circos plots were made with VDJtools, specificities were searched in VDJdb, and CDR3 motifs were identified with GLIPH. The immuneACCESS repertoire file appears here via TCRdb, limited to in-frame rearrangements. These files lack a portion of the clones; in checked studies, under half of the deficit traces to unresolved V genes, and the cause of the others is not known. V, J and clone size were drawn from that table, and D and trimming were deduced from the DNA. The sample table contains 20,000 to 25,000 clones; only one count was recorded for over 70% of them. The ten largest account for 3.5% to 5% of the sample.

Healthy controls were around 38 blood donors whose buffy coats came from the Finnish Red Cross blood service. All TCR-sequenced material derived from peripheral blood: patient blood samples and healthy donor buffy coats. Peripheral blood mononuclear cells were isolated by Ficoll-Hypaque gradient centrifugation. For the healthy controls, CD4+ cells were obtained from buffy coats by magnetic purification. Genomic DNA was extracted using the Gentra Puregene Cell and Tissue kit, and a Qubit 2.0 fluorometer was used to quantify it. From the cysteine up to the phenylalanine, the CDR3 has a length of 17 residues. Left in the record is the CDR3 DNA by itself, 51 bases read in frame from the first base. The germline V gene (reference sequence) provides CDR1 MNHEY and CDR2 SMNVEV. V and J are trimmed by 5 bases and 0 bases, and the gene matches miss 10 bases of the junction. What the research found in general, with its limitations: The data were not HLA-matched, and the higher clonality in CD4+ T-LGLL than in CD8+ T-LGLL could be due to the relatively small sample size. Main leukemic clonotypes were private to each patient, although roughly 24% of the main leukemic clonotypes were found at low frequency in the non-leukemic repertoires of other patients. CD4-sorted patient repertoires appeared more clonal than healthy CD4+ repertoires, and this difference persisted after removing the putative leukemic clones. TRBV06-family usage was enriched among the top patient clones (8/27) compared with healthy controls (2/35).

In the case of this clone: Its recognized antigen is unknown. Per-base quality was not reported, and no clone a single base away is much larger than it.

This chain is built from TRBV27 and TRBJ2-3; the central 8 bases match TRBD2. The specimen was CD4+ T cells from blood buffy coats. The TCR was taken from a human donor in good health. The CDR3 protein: CASSLYSGMASTDTQYF. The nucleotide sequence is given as TGTGCCAGCAGTCTCTATAGCGGGATGGCTAGCACAGATACGCAGTATTTT.